The 28 T cell receptor beta chains listed next were all sequenced from one sample in a study of radiotherapy plus CTLA-4 blockade in lung cancer. Sequencing was performed with immunoSEQ multiplex PCR; in TCRdb, only in-frame clones are kept and a portion is missing. The sample holds roughly 59,000 clones, 70% to 80% seen once. Here the sequenced sample was peripheral blood, taken from a patient treated with radiotherapy plus ipilimumab. Source of these receptors: a human donor with non-small cell lung cancer whose response to radiotherapy plus ipilimumab could not be evaluated.

V usage is TRBV29-1 and J usage is TRBJ1-1, with 8 bases identical to TRBD1. J was trimmed by 0 bases and V by 7 bases; bases with no gene match: 16. Germline lookup yields CDR1 SQVTM and CDR2 ANQGSEA. The CDR3 runs 17 residues. The CDR3 sequence: CSAESVGTGSMNTEAFF. The CDR3 nucleotides read TGCAGCGCCGAGAGCGTCGGGACAGGTAGCATGAACACTGAAGCTTTCTTT.

The chain recombines TRBV6-1 with TRBJ1-1; possibly TRBD1 for D (6 bases). Germline loops: CDR1 MNHNS, CDR2 SASEGT. V lost 5 bases to trimming and J lost 0 bases, with 13 bases between them. This CDR3 comprises 15 residues. CDR3 in DNA: TGTGCCAGCAGTTTAGGGGGACACATGAACACTGAAGCTTTCTTT. It yields the protein CASSLGGHMNTEAFF.

V is TRBV4-1 and J is TRBJ2-1, with D perhaps matching TRBD2 (6 bases). Germline CDR1 MGHRA, CDR2 YSYEKL. Trimming cost V 1 base and J 2 bases, with 6 bases left between them. The CDR3 spans 14 residues. The CDR3 bases are TGCGCCAGCAGCCAAGGCGGGACCTACAATGAGCAGTTCTTC. Protein sequence: CASSQGGTYNEQFF.

J is TRBJ2-2 and V is TRBV11-1; 9 positions agree with TRBD2. Per germline, CDR1 SGHAT and CDR2 FQDESV (reference sequence). J was trimmed by 5 bases and V by 4 bases; bases with no gene match: 2. The CDR3 sequence is 14 residues long. For the CDR3, the DNA is TGTGCCAGCAGCTCGGGACTAGCAACCGGGGAGCTGTTTTTT. As protein: CASSSGLATGELFF.

The V call is TRBV7-3, the J call TRBJ2-3, with D maybe TRBD2 (5 bases). Germline-derived CDR1 and CDR2 are SGHTA and FQGTGA. The V and J ends lost 5 bases and 1 base respectively, with 16 bases between them. The CDR3 is 16 amino acids. The CDR3 spells CASSPGRASGTDTQYF. DNA of the CDR3: TGTGCCAGCAGCCCCGGGCGGGCCTCCGGCACAGATACGCAGTATTTT.

This clone was counted a few times. J is TRBJ1-4 and V is TRBV28; no clear D. The germline CDR1 and CDR2 sequences are MDHEN and SYDVKM. With 7 bases removed from V and 5 bases from J, the gap between germline ends came to 11 bases. The CDR3 has 13 residues. The CDR3 DNA reads TGTGCCAGCATGGCACAGACGAATGAAAAACTGTTTTTT. Residues: CASMAQTNEKLFF.

This clone was counted only a few times. The junction and the germline gene differ at one end; a read error may be behind it. This chain uses TRBV7-9 with TRBJ1-4, with 7 bases fitting TRBD1. The CDR3 contains 15 residues. Germline V CDR1 and CDR2: SEHNR, FQNEAQ (reference sequence). CDR3 DNA: TGTGCCAGCAGTTTAGGACAGGCAACTAATGAAAAACTGTTTTTT. This gives the protein CASSLGQATNEKLFF.

The sample holds one count of this clone. The CDR3 protein is CAWISGQVYGYTF. CDR3 DNA: TGTGCCTGGATTTCGGGACAGGTTTATGGCTACACCTTC. The gene calls are TRBV30 and TRBJ1-2, with TRBD1 matching 8 bases. Germline-derived CDR1 and CDR2 are GTSNPN and SVGIG (reference sequence). The J segment lost 5 bases and the V segment lost 4 bases, leaving 6 bases of the junction unmatched. The CDR3 runs to 13 residues.

V and J are TRBV19 and TRBJ1-1, with a possible D match to TRBD1 (5 bases). Germline V gene sequence: CDR1 LNHDA, CDR2 SQIVND (reference sequence). CDR3 length equals 13 residues. Trimming pared 7 bases from V and 4 bases from J, leaving 13 bases between. The CDR3, as DNA: TGTGCCAGTACGAAGCGGGGGATCACTGAAGCTTTCTTT. Its protein product is CASTKRGITEAFF.

Only one count was recorded for this clone. The chain joins TRBV5-1 to TRBJ2-7, with 11 bases matching TRBD2. Germline loops: CDR1 SGHRS, CDR2 YFSETQ. J gave up 0 bases and V 4 bases, and 6 bases lay outside the gene matches. This CDR3 contains 16 residues. The CDR3 is CASSPRLAGSSYEQYF. The CDR3 DNA sequence: TGCGCCAGCAGCCCACGACTAGCGGGGTCCTCCTACGAGCAGTACTTC.

This chain uses TRBV9 with TRBJ2-1; TRBD2 might be the D (5 bases). V was cut by 2 bases and J by 8 bases, with 17 bases left in between. The germline V gene encodes CDR1 SGDLS and CDR2 YYNGEE. This CDR3 has 15 residues. CDR3 bases: TGTGCCAGCAGCGTTGACTCGCGAGGGCGGGATGAGCAGTTCTTC. It codes for CASSVDSRGRDEQFF.

The CDR3 here is CASSLLQGRSNQPQHF. For the CDR3, the DNA is TGTGCCAGCAGCTTATTGCAGGGTCGGAGCAATCAGCCCCAGCATTTT. This chain uses TRBV7-8 with TRBJ1-5; a weak D match, TRBD1 (5 bases). With 2 bases removed from V and 1 base from J, the gap between germline ends came to 12 bases. Germline CDR1 SGHVS, CDR2 FQNEAQ. CDR3 length equals 16 residues.

The V call is TRBV7-9, the J call TRBJ1-2; 7 nucleotides agree with TRBD1. This CDR3 comprises 16 residues. V lost 5 bases and J lost 4; bases outside the gene matches: 13. In germline, CDR1 is SEHNR, CDR2 FQNEAQ (reference sequence). CDR3 amino acids: CASSRGQASSIYGYTF. CDR3 in DNA: TGTGCCAGCAGCCGAGGACAGGCATCCTCCATCTATGGCTACACCTTC.

This clone has only one observation. The chain combines TRBV5-1 with TRBJ2-3; TRBD1 is a possible D gene (5 bases). Per the germline V gene, CDR1 is SGHRS and CDR2 is YFSETQ. Between the trimmed V and J ends, which lost 1 base and 4 bases, there was a span of 10 bases. The CDR3 is 14 amino acids. DNA of the CDR3: TGCGCCAGCAGCTTGACCGACAGTTCAGATACGCAGTATTTT. Its translation: CASSLTDSSDTQYF.

The chain uses TRBV5-4 and TRBJ2-5; tentatively, D is TRBD2 (5 bases). With the DNA end fitting TRBJ2-7 better, the J assignment may be wrong. Germline V gene sequence: CDR1 SGHNT, CDR2 YYREEE (reference sequence). The CDR3 length is 14 residues. The CDR3 reads CASSLNGNFHEQYF. The CDR3 DNA follows: TGTGCCAGCAGCTTAAACGGGAACTTCCACGAGCAGTACTTC.

CDR3 amino acids: CASSLNGNFHEQYF. CDR3 nucleotides: TGTGCCAGCAGCTTAAACGGGAACTTCCACGAGCAGTACTTC. The rearrangement uses TRBV5-4 and TRBJ2-7, with D perhaps TRBD2 (5 bases). The CDR3 is 14 residues long. Trimming stripped 2 bases from V and 5 bases from J, with 14 bases between. Germline assignment: CDR1 SGHNT and CDR2 YYREEE (reference sequence).

The chain couples TRBV27 to TRBJ2-5; D may be TRBD1 (7 bases). The CDR3 loop spans 15 amino acids. V dropped 0 bases and J dropped 0 bases, with 8 bases sitting between them. Germline-derived CDR1 and CDR2 are MNHEY and SMNVEV (reference sequence). CDR3 in DNA: TGTGCCAGCAGTTTATCCAGGGGGGACCAAGAGACCCAGTACTTC. Its protein is CASSLSRGDQETQYF.

The chain carries TRBV29-1 and TRBJ2-1; 7 bases agree with TRBD2. Germline CDR1 and CDR2: SQVTM and ANQGSEA. This CDR3 is built from 14 residues. V was pared by 3 bases and J by 5 bases, with 7 bases of the junction left unmatched. The chain's CDR3 is CSVDWRGRDNEQFF. CDR3 bases: TGCAGCGTTGATTGGCGGGGGAGAGACAATGAGCAGTTCTTC.

The CDR3 DNA reads as TGTGCCAGCAGCCATGGGACAGGGGGTACCTACGAGCAGTACTTC. Protein product: CASSHGTGGTYEQYF. The chain recombines TRBV5-4 with TRBJ2-7; 11 bases agree with TRBD1. The V segment lost 4 bases and the J segment 2 bases; nucleotides outside the gene matches: 5. The germline gives CDR1 SGHNT, CDR2 YYREEE (reference sequence). The CDR3 spans 15 residues.

The J gene is TRBJ1-1, the V gene TRBV5-1, with unresolved D. The V end lost 4 bases, the J end lost 0 bases, and 16 bases lay between the germline ends. CDR1 and CDR2 from the germline V gene are SGHRS and YFSETQ. The CDR3 loop spans 16 amino acids. The CDR3 loop reads CASSVRGSPLNTEAFF. The CDR3 bases are TGCGCCAGCAGCGTCAGAGGGTCTCCACTGAACACTGAAGCTTTCTTT.

The chain carries TRBV27 and TRBJ2-7; no firm D call. Germline loops: CDR1 MNHEY, CDR2 SMNVEV (reference sequence). The CDR3 length is 15 residues. Deletions cut 2 bases from V and 5 bases from J, with 16 bases between. CDR3 sequence: CASSLPGLRSHEQYF. The CDR3 coding sequence is TGTGCCAGCAGTTTACCGGGTCTTAGGAGTCACGAGCAGTACTTC.

J is TRBJ2-1 and V is TRBV4-1; the D gene is possibly TRBD1 (5 bases). The CDR3 spans 15 residues. Looked up from germline, CDR1 is MGHRA and CDR2 is YSYEKL. V dropped 4 bases and J dropped 7 bases, with 17 bases sitting between them. The CDR3 spells CASSRYGQGRNEQFF. The CDR3 DNA reads as TGCGCCAGCAGCCGTTATGGGCAGGGAAGGAATGAGCAGTTCTTC.

This sequence joins TRBV7-3 and TRBJ2-1, with TRBD2 matching 11 bases. Germline CDR1 SGHTA, CDR2 FQGTGA. Trimming at V came to 5 bases and at J to 8 bases, leaving 8 bases not matched to a gene. The CDR3 runs 15 residues. The CDR3 is CASSPSSGGRDEQFF. The CDR3 DNA reads as TGTGCCAGCAGCCCCTCTAGCGGGGGGAGAGATGAGCAGTTCTTC.

The chain has TRBV7-2 and TRBJ1-1; possibly TRBD1 for D (6 bases). This CDR3 spans 12 amino acids. Germline values: CDR1 SGHTA, CDR2 FQGNSA. V lost 5 bases and J 8 bases, leaving 12 bases between the germline ends. The DNA of the CDR3 is TGTGCCAGCAGCATTCGAGGGGGAGAAGCTTTCTTT. It specifies CASSIRGGEAFF.

The rearrangement links TRBV5-1 to TRBJ2-5; 11 bases fit TRBD1. The DNA end is more similar to TRBJ2-7, so the J call may be wrong. The CDR3 has 13 residues. In germline, CDR1 is SGHRS, CDR2 YFSETQ. The CDR3 DNA reads TGCGCCAGCGGACAGGGGGCGGGTAACGAGCAGTACTTC. Its protein is CASGQGAGNEQYF.

V is TRBV28 and J is TRBJ1-3; D uncertain. CDR1 is MDHEN, CDR2 SYDVKM, per germline. Trimming cost V 7 bases and J 7 bases, with 17 bases left between them. This CDR3 spans 14 amino acids. In DNA, the CDR3 is TGTGCCAGCACCGCTGCGGGCCGGGAGAACACCATATATTTT. Translation gives CASTAAGRENTIYF.

J is TRBJ2-7 and V is TRBV19, with D perhaps TRBD2 (5 bases). Germline assignment: CDR1 LNHDA and CDR2 SQIVND (reference sequence). V shed 5 bases and J shed 1 base, with 12 bases lying between them. The CDR3 sequence is 14 residues long. CDR3 amino acids: CASSSLRESYEQYF. The CDR3 nucleotides read TGTGCCAGTAGTTCCCTCCGGGAATCCTACGAGCAGTACTTC. The entire variable domain, with the rest obtained from reference TRBV19 and TRBJ2-7, is as follows: DGGITQSPKYLFRKEGQNVTLSCEQNLNHDAMYWYRQDPGQGLRLIYYSQIVNDFQKGDIAEGYSVSREKKESFPLTVTSAQKNPTAFYLCASSSLRESYEQYFGPGTRLTVT.

The CDR3 loop is CASSFLLAGGPGELFF. CDR3 bases: TGTGCCAGCAGCTTCTTACTAGCGGGGGGGCCCGGGGAGCTGTTTTTT. This chain joins TRBV11-2 and TRBJ2-2; 13 bases fit TRBD2. V trimming: 3 bases; J trimming: 6 bases; junction bases outside the gene matches: 4. This CDR3 has 16 residues. Germline V gives CDR1 SGHAT, CDR2 FQNNGV.